Shown below are 7 T cell receptor beta chains from a single sample sequenced in a study of OX40 agonist ivuxolimab in advanced cancers. TCRdb's table, derived via immunoSEQ multiplex PCR, lists solely in-frame clones and lacks some. This sample yields 60,000 to 70,000 clones, of which 82% are seen a single time; about 0.42% belongs to the top ten. The specimen comprised CD4+ or CD8+ T cells sorted from blood, sampled in a trial of the OX40 agonist ivuxolimab. The receptors come from an adult with an advanced solid tumor such as melanoma, head and neck, liver or kidney cancer.

V usage is TRBV2 and J usage is TRBJ2-5, with 7 bases that match TRBD2. The V segment lost 6 bases and the J segment 2 bases; nucleotides outside the gene matches: 3. Germline V gene sequence: CDR1 SNHLY, CDR2 FYNNEI. The CDR3 has 13 amino acids. CDR3 region: CASSGTMQETQYF. The CDR3 bases are TGTGCCAGCAGCGGGACTATGCAAGAGACCCAGTACTTC.

The chain carries TRBV7-9 and TRBJ1-2; D remains ambiguous. The CDR3 length is 14 residues. V lost 3 bases and J 7 bases, leaving 15 bases between the germline ends. CDR1 is SEHNR and CDR2 is FQNEAQ in the germline V gene (reference sequence). CDR3: CASSFLAEDGGYTF. The CDR3 nucleotides read TGTGCCAGCAGCTTTTTGGCAGAAGACGGTGGCTACACCTTC.

The chain has TRBV7-2 and TRBJ2-1, with D perhaps assigned TRBD1 or TRBD2 (6 bases each). Germline-derived CDR1 and CDR2 are SGHTA and FQGNSA. Trimming pared 1 base from V and 1 base from J, leaving 11 bases between. CDR3 length: 16 residues. This chain's CDR3 is CASSLGGAQSYNEQFF. The CDR3 DNA reads TGTGCCAGCAGCTTAGGGGGGGCGCAGTCCTACAATGAGCAGTTCTTC. The full variable domain, its missing parts supplied by reference TRBV7-2 and TRBJ2-1, is GAGVSQSPSNKVTEKGKDVELRCDPISGHTALYWYRQSLGQGLEFLIYFQGNSAPDKSGLPSDRFSAERTGGSVSTLTIQRTQQEDSAVYLCASSLGGAQSYNEQFFGPGTRLTVL.

This clone occurred a few times. The chain carries TRBV7-8 and TRBJ2-1; 7 bases are a match to TRBD1. Trimming took 3 bases from V and 2 from J; bases not matched to a gene: 7. Germline V gives CDR1 SGHVS, CDR2 FQNEAQ. The CDR3 length is 16 residues. The CDR3 DNA follows: TGTGCCAGCAGCTTGGGAACAGGGGCGGCCTACAATGAGCAGTTCTTC. Its protein is CASSLGTGAAYNEQFF.

The sample holds a few counts of this clone. The junction differs from germline at one of its ends, possibly a read error. The rearrangement joins TRBV18 to TRBJ1-2; D unclear. The CDR3 is 15 residues long. CDR1 and CDR2 (germline): KGHSH, LQKENI. The CDR3 DNA reads TGTGCCAGCTCTCCACAAACCCAAACTGGGAATGGCTACACCTTC. Its translation is CASSPQTQTGNGYTF. Combining the CDR3 with reference TRBV18 and TRBJ1-2 gives the whole variable domain NAGVMQNPRHLVRRRGQEARLRCSPMKGHSHVYWYRQLPEEGLKFMVYLQKENIIDESGMPKERFSAEFPKEGPSILRIQQVVRGDSAAYFCASSPQTQTGNGYTFGSGTRLTVV.

The rearrangement links TRBV5-8 to TRBJ2-5; 10 bases line up with TRBD1. Germline V gives CDR1 SGHTS, CDR2 YDEGEE. V lost 4 bases and J lost 1; bases outside the gene matches: 4. The CDR3 sequence is 15 residues long. CDR3 in DNA: TGTGCCAGCAGCACCGGGACAGGGGCCCAAGAGACCCAGTACTTC. It specifies CASSTGTGAQETQYF.

This clone was detected a few times. The rearrangement links TRBV2 to TRBJ1-2; D is uncertain. This CDR3 has 12 residues. Looked up from germline, CDR1 is SNHLY and CDR2 is FYNNEI. Trimming cost V 8 bases and J 11 bases, with 18 bases left between them. In nucleotides, the CDR3 is TGTGCCAGCGCCGACGAGCAGGTGAAGTACACCTTC. Translating gives CASADEQVKYTF.